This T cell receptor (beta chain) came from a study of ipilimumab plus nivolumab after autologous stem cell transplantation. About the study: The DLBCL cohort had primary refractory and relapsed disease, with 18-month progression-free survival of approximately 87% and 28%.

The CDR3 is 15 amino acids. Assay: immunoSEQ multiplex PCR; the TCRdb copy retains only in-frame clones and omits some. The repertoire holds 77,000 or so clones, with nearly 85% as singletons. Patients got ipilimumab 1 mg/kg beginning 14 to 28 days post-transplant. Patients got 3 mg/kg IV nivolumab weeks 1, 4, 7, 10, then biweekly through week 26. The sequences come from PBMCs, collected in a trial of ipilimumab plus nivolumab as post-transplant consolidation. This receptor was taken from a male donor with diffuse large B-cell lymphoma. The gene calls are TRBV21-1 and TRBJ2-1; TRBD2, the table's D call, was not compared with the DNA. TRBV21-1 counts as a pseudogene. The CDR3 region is CASSKERGVIDEQFF. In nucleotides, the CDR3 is TGTGCCAGCAGCAAAGAACGGGGGGTAATAGATGAGCAGTTCTTC.